Listed below are T cell receptor beta chains from one sample, sequenced in a study of shared clonotypes between healthy human individuals. Profiled with immunoSEQ multiplex PCR; TCRdb holds only in-frame clones, not every one. The sample records about 470,000 clones, about 76% being singletons. The sequenced sample was PBMCs. These receptors were taken from a woman aged 35 to 49 in good health. Some clones in this sample may be carry-over from other donors' samples. Both conserved end residues are part of each CDR3. The D gene is left open where the match is weak. The size entry is marked missing in some rows and otherwise reads once, few, many or a size class.

j_call d_call clone_size v_call cdr3_nt cdr3_aa
TRBJ1-4 TRBD1 - TRBV30 TGTGCCTGGAGTGAGGACAGGGATAATGAAAAACTGTTTTTT CAWSEDRDNEKLFF
TRBJ2-7 - - TRBV18 TGTGCCAGCTCACCACTGACCGGGCCAGGGGCCTACGAGCAGTACTTC CASSPLTGPGAYEQYF
TRBJ2-5 - once TRBV11-1 TGTGCCAGCAGCTTAGACAGGGAGGCCCAGTACTTC CASSLDREAQYF
TRBJ2-7 TRBD1 - TRBV19 TGTGCCAGTAGGCGCACGACCGGGACAGGTCGCTACGAGCAGTACTTC CASRRTTGTGRYEQYF
TRBJ2-3 - - TRBV19 TGTGCCACTCTCAACGGAATCACAGATACGCAGTATTTT CATLNGITDTQYF
TRBJ1-2 TRBD1 - TRBV18 TGTGCCAGCTCACCACGGGGAGGGACAGGGGGCGATGGCTACACCTTC CASSPRGGTGGDGYTF
TRBJ2-7 TRBD2 - TRBV4-3 TGCGCCAGCAGCCAAGATAGCGGGTTCTCCTACGAGCAGTACTTC CASSQDSGFSYEQYF
TRBJ2-1 TRBD1 - TRBV25-1 TGTGCCAGCGGAGGGACAGGTGTATACAATGAGCAGTTCTTC CASGGTGVYNEQFF
TRBJ2-7 TRBD1 - TRBV5-4 TGTGCCAGCAGCCCGGACAGGATTGCCTACGAGCAGTACTTC CASSPDRIAYEQYF
TRBJ1-5 - - TRBV5-5 TGTGCCAGCAGCTTGGAGGCAGGTGATCAGCCCCAGCATTTT CASSLEAGDQPQHF
TRBJ1-5 - few TRBV5-1 TGCGCCAGCAGCTTGGAGGGAGTTGGCAATCAGCCCCAGCATTTT CASSLEGVGNQPQHF
TRBJ2-3 - - TRBV29-1 TGCAGCGTAGGACAGAGCACAGATACGCAGTATTTT CSVGQSTDTQYF
TRBJ2-5 - - TRBV5-6 TGTGCCAGCAGCTTGGACAGAAAAGAGACCCAGTACTTC CASSLDRKETQYF
TRBJ1-5 - - TRBV5-8 TGTGCCAGCAGCTTTCGGAGCAATCAGCCCCAGCATTTT CASSFRSNQPQHF
TRBJ1-2 TRBD1 few TRBV28 TGTGCCAGCAGCCTGGGACAGGGGGCGGGAGGCTACACCTTC CASSLGQGAGGYTF
TRBJ2-3 - - TRBV10-3 TGTGCCATCAGTTCAGGGTCACCCCTCACAGATACGCAGTATTTT CAISSGSPLTDTQYF
TRBJ2-1 TRBD2 - TRBV6-1 TGTGCCAGCAGCCTGACTAGCGGCTACAATGAGCAGTTCTTC CASSLTSGYNEQFF
TRBJ1-3 - - TRBV15 TGTGCCACCAGCAGAGATAAGGGATTCAGGGACTTGGCTGGAAACACCATATATTTT CATSRDKGFRDLAGNTIYF
TRBJ1-4 - - TRBV28 TGTGCCAGCAGTTTAGGGGGGACTAATGAAAAACTGTTTTTT CASSLGGTNEKLFF
TRBJ1-5 TRBD1 - TRBV6-6 TGTGCCAGCACTTCGGGACAGGGCAATCAGCCCCAGCATTTT CASTSGQGNQPQHF
TRBJ2-7 - - TRBV30 TGTGCCTGGAGGTCAGGGGATCCCTACGAGCAGTACTTC CAWRSGDPYEQYF
TRBJ2-7 TRBD2 - TRBV11-2 TGTGCCAGCAGCTTAGAAAGGGGAGGAGCGGGACGCTACGAGCAGTACTTC CASSLERGGAGRYEQYF
TRBJ1-1 - few TRBV6-1 TGTGCCAGCAGTGAAGGAGGACGGGAAGCTTTCTTT CASSEGGREAFF
TRBJ2-3 - - TRBV28 TGTGCCAGCAGTTCCCCGGACGGAGATAAGCAGTATTTT CASSSPDGDKQYF
TRBJ1-4 - - TRBV11-2 TGTGCCAGCAGCTTAGATCTCGGGGTAGGGGTCCAAAATGAAAAACTGTTTTTT CASSLDLGVGVQNEKLFF
TRBJ2-5 - - TRBV18 TGTGCCAGCTCACCGGTCGACGGGGAGACCCAGTACTTC CASSPVDGETQYF
TRBJ2-7 TRBD1 - TRBV10-3 TGTGCCATCAGTGGGACACAGGGGATCTACGAGCAGTACTTC CAISGTQGIYEQYF
TRBJ2-1 - - TRBV19 TGTGCCAGTAGTATAGATCCGGGAATGAGGTACAATGAGCAGTTCTTC CASSIDPGMRYNEQFF
TRBJ2-7 TRBD1 few TRBV4-2 TGTGCCAGCAGCCAGCAATCGGGACAGGGGGTCACCTACGAGCAGTACTTC CASSQQSGQGVTYEQYF
TRBJ1-4 - - TRBV27 TGTGCCAGCAGTTTCGACAGACTTAATGAAAAACTGTTTTTT CASSFDRLNEKLFF
TRBJ2-6 - - TRBV6-4 TGTGCCAGCAGTGACTTGGCTGGGGCCAACGTCCTGACTTTC CASSDLAGANVLTF
TRBJ1-1 - - TRBV18 TGTGCCAGCTCAGTAAGGCCAGCGGACACTGAAGCTTTCTTT CASSVRPADTEAFF
TRBJ2-7 TRBD2 - TRBV11-1 TGTGCCAGCAGCGCCGGACTAGCGACCGAGCAGTACTTC CASSAGLATEQYF
TRBJ2-5 TRBD2 - TRBV29-1 TGCAGCGAAGTACTAGCGGAGGAGACCCAGTACTTC CSEVLAEETQYF
TRBJ1-1 - - TRBV18 TGTGCCAGCTCACCGGAGGACAACACTGAAGCTTTCTTT CASSPEDNTEAFF
TRBJ2-1 TRBD2 - TRBV6-1 TGTGCCAGCAGCCTGAGCGATAGCGGGAGTGATGAGCAGTTCTTC CASSLSDSGSDEQFF
TRBJ2-7 - - TRBV6-1 TGTGCCAGCAGTGAAGCGTTTGGGGGGACCTACGAGCAGTACTTC CASSEAFGGTYEQYF
TRBJ1-1 TRBD1 - TRBV28 TGTGCCAGCAGGAAGAAAGACAGGGTAGCTTTCTTT CASRKKDRVAFF
TRBJ2-6 - - TRBV6-1 TGTGCCAGCAGTGGGGCGGCAGGGGGAGGCTCTGGGGCCAACGTCCTGACTTTC CASSGAAGGGSGANVLTF
TRBJ2-3 - - TRBV5-1 TGCGCCAGCAGCGAGGCCGGATCCACAGATACGCAGTATTTT CASSEAGSTDTQYF
TRBJ1-6 - - TRBV7-3 TGTGCCAGCAGCTGGGCAGAAAATTCACCCCTCCACTTT CASSWAENSPLHF
TRBJ2-1 TRBD2 - TRBV6-6 TGTGCCAGCAATAATGCGGGAGGGCCGGATGAGCAGTTCTTC CASNNAGGPDEQFF
TRBJ2-1 - - TRBV21-1 TGTGCCAGCAGCCCCATCAGGACAGGCGCTTCCTACAATGAGCAGTTCTTC CASSPIRTGASYNEQFF
TRBJ2-7 - - TRBV7-6 TGTGCCAGCAGCTTTACAGCCCTCGGCGAGCAGTACTTC CASSFTALGEQYF